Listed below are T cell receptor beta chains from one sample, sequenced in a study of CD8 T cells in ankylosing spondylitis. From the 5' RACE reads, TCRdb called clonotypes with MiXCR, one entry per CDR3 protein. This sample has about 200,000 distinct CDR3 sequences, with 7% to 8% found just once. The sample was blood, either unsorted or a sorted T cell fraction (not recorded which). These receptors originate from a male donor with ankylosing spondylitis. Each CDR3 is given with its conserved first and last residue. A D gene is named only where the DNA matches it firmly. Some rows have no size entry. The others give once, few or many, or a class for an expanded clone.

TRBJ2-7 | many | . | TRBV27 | CASSFRGRRYEQYF | TGTGCCAGCAGTTTCCGGGGGCGCCGCTACGAGCAGTACTTC
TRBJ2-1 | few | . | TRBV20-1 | CSAPGSVFNEQFF | TGCAGTGCTCCCGGGTCCGTATTCAATGAGCAGTTCTTC
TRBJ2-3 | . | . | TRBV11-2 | CASSLLVRAIDTQYF | TGTGCCAGCAGCTTATTGGTGAGAGCAATAGATACGCAGTATTTT
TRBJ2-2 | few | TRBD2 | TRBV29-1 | CSVEAGETAGELFF | TGCAGCGTTGAGGCGGGAGAAACCGCCGGGGAGCTGTTTTTT
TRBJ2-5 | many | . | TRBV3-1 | CASSPAKGTEKETQYF | TGTGCCAGCAGCCCCGCGAAAGGGACTGAGAAAGAGACCCAGTACTTC
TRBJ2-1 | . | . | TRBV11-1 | CASSSPPGGDYNEQFF | TGTGCCAGCAGCTCACCCCCGGGTGGGGACTACAATGAGCAGTTCTTC
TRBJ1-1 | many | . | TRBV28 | CASNPPGWTEAFF | TGTGCCAGCAATCCTCCGGGTTGGACTGAAGCTTTCTTT
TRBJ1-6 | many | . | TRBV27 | CASMVLAGNSPLHF | TGTGCCAGCATGGTCCTGGCGGGTAATTCACCCCTCCACTTT
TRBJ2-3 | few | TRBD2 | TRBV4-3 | CASSQGRGSGSGTDTQYF | TGCGCCAGCAGCCAAGGGAGGGGTAGCGGGAGTGGGACAGATACGCAGTATTTT
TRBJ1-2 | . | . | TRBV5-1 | CASSLSNSNYGYTF | TGCGCCAGCAGCTTGTCCAACAGCAACTATGGCTACACCTTC
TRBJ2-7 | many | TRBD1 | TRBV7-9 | CASSHPGTGGNEQYF | TGTGCCAGCAGCCACCCCGGGACAGGCGGGAACGAGCAGTACTTC
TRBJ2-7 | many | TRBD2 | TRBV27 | CASSRTSSYEQYF | TGTGCCAGCAGCCGGACTAGCTCTTACGAGCAGTACTTC
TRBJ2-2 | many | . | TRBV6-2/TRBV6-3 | CASRPHLLGGPQKNTGELFF | TGTGCCAGCAGGCCACACTTATTGGGAGGCCCACAGAAGAACACCGGGGAGCTGTTTTTT
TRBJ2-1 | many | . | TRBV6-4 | CASSEDGGSYNEQFF | TGTGCCAGCAGTGAGGACGGAGGCAGTTACAATGAGCAGTTCTTC
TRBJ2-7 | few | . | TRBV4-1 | CASSQVPLGVYEQYF | TGCGCCAGCAGCCAAGTCCCACTAGGGGTCTACGAGCAGTACTTC
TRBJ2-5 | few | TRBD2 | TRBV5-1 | CASSLGTITQETQYF | TGCGCCAGCAGCCTAGGGACTATAACCCAAGAGACCCAGTACTTC
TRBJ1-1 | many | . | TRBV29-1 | CSVEGRPTEAFF | TGCAGCGTTGAAGGGAGACCAACTGAAGCTTTCTTT
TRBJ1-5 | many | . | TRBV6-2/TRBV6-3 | CASSPHWGESNQPQHF | TGTGCCAGCAGTCCGCATTGGGGGGAGAGCAATCAGCCCCAGCATTTT
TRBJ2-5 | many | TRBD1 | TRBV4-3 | CASSQGQGRETQYF | TGCGCCAGCAGCCAGGGACAGGGCAGGGAGACCCAGTACTTC
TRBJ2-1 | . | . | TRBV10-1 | CASSESNGPCVSYNEQFF | TGCGCCAGCAGTGAGTCGAATGGCCCGTGCGTGAGCTACAATGAGCAGTTCTTC
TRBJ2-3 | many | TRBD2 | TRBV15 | CATSRLAGSTDTQYF | TGTGCCACCAGCAGACTAGCGGGGAGCACAGATACGCAGTATTTT
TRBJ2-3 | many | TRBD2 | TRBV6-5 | CASSYSGREETQYF | TGTGCCAGCAGTTACTCTGGGCGGGAGGAAACGCAGTATTTT
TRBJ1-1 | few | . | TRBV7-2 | CASSPMAWAEAFF | TGTGCCAGCAGCCCCATGGCCTGGGCTGAAGCTTTCTTT
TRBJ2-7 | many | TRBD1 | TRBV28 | CASSFRGGNEQYF | TGTGCCAGCAGTTTTAGAGGGGGCAACGAGCAGTACTTC
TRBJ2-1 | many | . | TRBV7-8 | CASSPPLVQVGEQFF | TGTGCCAGCAGCCCACCACTAGTTCAAGTAGGCGAGCAGTTCTTC
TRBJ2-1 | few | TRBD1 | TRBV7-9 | CASSPGQGPIHEQFF | TGTGCCAGCAGCCCGGGACAGGGGCCAATCCATGAGCAGTTCTTC
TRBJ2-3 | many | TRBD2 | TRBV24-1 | CATSDVTRREISDTQYF | TGTGCCACCAGTGATGTGACTAGGCGGGAGATTTCAGATACGCAGTATTTT
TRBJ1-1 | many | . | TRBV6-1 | CASSESVSGGTEAFF | TGTGCCAGCAGTGAATCGGTCTCGGGGGGCACTGAAGCTTTCTTT
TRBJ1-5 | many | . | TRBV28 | CASTRGYSNQPQHF | TGTGCCAGCACCCGGGGGTATAGCAATCAGCCCCAGCATTTT
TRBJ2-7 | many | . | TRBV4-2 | CASSQAGEQYF | TGTGCCAGCAGCCAGGCCGGCGAGCAGTACTTC
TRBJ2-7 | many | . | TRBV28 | CASSFWALRYEQYF | TGTGCCAGCAGTTTTTGGGCATTGAGGTACGAGCAGTACTTC
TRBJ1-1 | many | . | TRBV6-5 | CASSYGQTNTEAFF | TGTGCCAGCAGTTACGGGCAGACGAACACTGAAGCTTTCTTT
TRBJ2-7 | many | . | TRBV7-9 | CASSEDRDFYSYEQYF | TGTGCCAGCAGCGAAGATCGGGACTTCTACTCCTACGAGCAGTACTTC
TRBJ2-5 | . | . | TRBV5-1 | CASSRDGETQYF | TGCGCCAGCAGTAGGGATGGGGAGACCCAGTACTTC
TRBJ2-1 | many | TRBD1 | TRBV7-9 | CASSLGQGLNEQFF | TGTGCCAGCAGCTTGGGACAGGGCCTCAATGAGCAGTTCTTC
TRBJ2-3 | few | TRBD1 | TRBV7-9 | CASSFWQGVLADTQYF | TGTGCCAGCAGCTTTTGGCAGGGGGTATTGGCAGATACGCAGTATTTT
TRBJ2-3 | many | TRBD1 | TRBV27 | CASSNSRTGGTDTQYF | TGTGCCAGCAGCAACAGCAGGACAGGGGGCACAGATACGCAGTATTTT
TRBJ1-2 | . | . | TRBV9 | CASGPAANYGYTF | TGTGCCAGCGGGCCTGCTGCTAACTATGGCTACACCTTC
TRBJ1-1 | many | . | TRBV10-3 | CAISAGPNTEAFF | TGTGCCATCAGTGCCGGGCCCAACACTGAAGCTTTCTTT
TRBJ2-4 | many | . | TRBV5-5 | CASSLVGTGAKNIQYF | TGTGCCAGCAGCTTGGTGGGCACTGGAGCCAAAAACATTCAGTACTTC
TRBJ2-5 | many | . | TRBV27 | CASKLYETQYF | TGTGCCAGCAAACTCTACGAGACCCAGTACTTC
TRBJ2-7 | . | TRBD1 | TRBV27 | CASGTGMVEQYF | TGTGCCAGCGGGACAGGGATGGTCGAGCAGTACTTC
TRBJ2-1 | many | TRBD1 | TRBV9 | CASSVARTGSYNEQFF | TGTGCCAGCAGCGTAGCTAGGACAGGATCCTACAATGAGCAGTTCTTC
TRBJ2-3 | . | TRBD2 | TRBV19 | CASTRTSGGTDTQYF | TGTGCCAGTACTCGGACTAGCGGGGGAACAGATACGCAGTATTTT
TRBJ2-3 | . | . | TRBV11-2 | CASSQLADPTEDTQYF | TGTGCCAGCAGCCAGTTAGCGGACCCTACCGAGGATACGCAGTATTTT
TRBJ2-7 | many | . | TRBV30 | CAWSVSASDEQYF | TGTGCCTGGAGTGTAAGCGCGAGTGATGAGCAGTACTTC
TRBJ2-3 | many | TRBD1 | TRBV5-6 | CASSSGTGSADTQYF | TGTGCCAGCAGCTCCGGGACAGGGTCGGCAGATACGCAGTATTTT
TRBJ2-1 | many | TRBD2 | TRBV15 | CATSSRVGTSAIKQFF | TGTGCCACCAGCAGTAGAGTCGGGACTAGCGCAATAAAGCAGTTCTTC
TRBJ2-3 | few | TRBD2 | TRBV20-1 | CSAVRLAGGDTQYF | TGCAGTGCTGTCCGACTAGCGGGAGGGGATACGCAGTATTTT
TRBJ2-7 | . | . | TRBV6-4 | CASSEGSTYEQYF | TGTGCCAGCAGTGAGGGTTCTACCTACGAGCAGTACTTC
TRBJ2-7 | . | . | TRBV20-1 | CSARSGARYEQYF | TGCAGTGCTAGAAGCGGAGCCCGCTACGAGCAGTACTTC
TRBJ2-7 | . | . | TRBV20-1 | CSARHRDYEQYF | TGCAGTGCACGCCACAGGGACTACGAGCAGTACTTC
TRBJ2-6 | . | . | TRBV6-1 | CASSPRTVHSGANVLTF | TGTGCCAGCAGTCCCCGGACGGTTCACTCTGGGGCCAACGTCCTGACTTTC
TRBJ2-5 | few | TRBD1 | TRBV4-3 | CASSPGTGAQETQYF | TGCGCCAGCAGCCCCGGGACAGGGGCACAAGAGACCCAGTACTTC
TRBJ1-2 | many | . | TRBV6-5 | CASSYSPDPSGYTF | TGTGCCAGCAGTTACTCCCCGGACCCCTCTGGCTACACCTTC